This T cell receptor beta chain originates from a study of Graves' ophthalmopathy and Graves' hyperthyroidism. The authors amplified TCR beta CDR3 regions from RNA transcripts. HTBI primers served in a first-round RT-PCR, which a second-round multiplex PCR followed. TCRdb called the multiplex PCR reads again in MiXCR, with one record for every CDR3 protein. The table records over a million distinct CDR3 sequences, roughly two fifths of them present only once. This clonotype has only one observation. This CDR3 is built from 9 residues. Germline V gene lookup returns CDR1 SEHNR and CDR2 FQNEAQ (reference sequence). The ends were cut back, 11 bases at V and 14 bases at J, with 15 bases in the middle.

The chain links TRBV7-9 to TRBJ2-5, with a tentative D call TRBD1 (6 bases). The receptor was derived from an adult man with Graves' hyperthyroidism. The source material was peripheral blood or thyroid tissue (not recorded which). The CDR3 sequence: CAGRGHHYF. CDR3 DNA: TGTGCCGGCCGGGGACATCATTACTTC.